This TCR beta chain came from a study of blood T cell repertoires in COVID-19. Turning to the study itself: Samples taken during acute and convalescent COVID-19 were collected in the United States, Italy and Spain. From T cells, B-cell-depleted T cells, or PBMCs came the material, which was cDNA or gDNA.

Authors' methods: Amplification from reference gene primers served as the basis for estimated nucleated cell counts. Generated by immunoSEQ multiplex PCR, the TCRdb table keeps only in-frame clones and is missing some. V, J and clone size reflect that table, while D and trimming were determined from the DNA. The table shows tens of thousands of clones, with over 80% occurring only once. This CDR3 spans 18 amino acids. CDR1 is LNHDA and CDR2 is SQIVND in the germline V gene (reference sequence). V lost 5 bases to trimming and J lost 7 bases; unmatched junction nucleotides: 14. The genes are TRBV19 and TRBJ2-1, with 13 bases aligning to TRBD2. The clonotype originates from a woman of 80 years or more with acute or convalescent COVID-19. The sequenced sample consisted of peripheral blood. CDR3 protein: CASSPNLRTSGSDNEQFF. CDR3 coding DNA: TGTGCCAGTAGTCCGAATCTCAGGACTAGCGGGAGCGATAATGAGCAGTTCTTC.